This record concerns one TCR beta chain sequence. CD45RO-negative CD8 cells positively selected for CCR7 made up the naive population, which excluded terminally differentiated effector memory CD45RA+ cells. Among the donors, all were Caucasian adults who lived in Nashville, Tennessee. The CDR3 runs to 14 residues. V was trimmed by 7 bases and J by 3 bases, leaving 13 bases between them. Germline CDR1 is MGHRA and CDR2 is YSYEKL. Generated by immunoSEQ multiplex PCR, the TCRdb table keeps only in-frame clones and is missing some. The table has millions of clones, about 94% seen once. The sample originates from a study of shared clonotypes between healthy human individuals.

The receptor's source is a man between 18 and 35 years old in good health. The J gene is TRBJ2-1, the V gene TRBV4-1, with D maybe TRBD1 (5 bases). The sequenced material came from naive CD8+ T cells sorted from blood. CDR3 DNA sequence: TGCGCCAGCAAATTTGGGGCCGGCTACAATGAGCAGTTCTTC. Translated, it gives CASKFGAGYNEQFF.